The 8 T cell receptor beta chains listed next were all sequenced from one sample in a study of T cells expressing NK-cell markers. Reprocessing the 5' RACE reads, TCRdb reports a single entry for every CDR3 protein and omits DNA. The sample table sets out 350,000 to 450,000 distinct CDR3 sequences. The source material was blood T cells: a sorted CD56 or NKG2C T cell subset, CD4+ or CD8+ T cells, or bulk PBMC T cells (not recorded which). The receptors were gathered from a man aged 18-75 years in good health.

This CDR3 is CASSYSNARKKETQYF. The genes are TRBV6-5 and TRBJ2-5. The CDR3 loop spans 16 amino acids. CDR1 MNHEY and CDR2 SVGAGI come from the germline V gene.

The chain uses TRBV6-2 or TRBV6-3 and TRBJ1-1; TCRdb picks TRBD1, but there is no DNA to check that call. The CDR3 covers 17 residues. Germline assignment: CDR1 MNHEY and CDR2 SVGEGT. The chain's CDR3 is CASSYRVRGVGNTEAFF.

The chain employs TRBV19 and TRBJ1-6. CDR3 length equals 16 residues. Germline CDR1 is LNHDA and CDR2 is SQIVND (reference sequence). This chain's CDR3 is CASSIGIGVSGSPLHF.

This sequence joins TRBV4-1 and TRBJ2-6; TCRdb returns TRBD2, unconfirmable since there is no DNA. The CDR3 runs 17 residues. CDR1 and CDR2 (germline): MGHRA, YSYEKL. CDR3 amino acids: CASSLGPLQSGANVLTF.

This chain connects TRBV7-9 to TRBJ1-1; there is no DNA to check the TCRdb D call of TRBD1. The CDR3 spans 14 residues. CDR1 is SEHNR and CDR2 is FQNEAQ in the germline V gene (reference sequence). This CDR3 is CASSSGRMTSEAFF.

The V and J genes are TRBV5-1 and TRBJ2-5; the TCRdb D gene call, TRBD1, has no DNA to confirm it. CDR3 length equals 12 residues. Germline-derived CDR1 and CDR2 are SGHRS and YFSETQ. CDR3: CASGQGAETQYF.

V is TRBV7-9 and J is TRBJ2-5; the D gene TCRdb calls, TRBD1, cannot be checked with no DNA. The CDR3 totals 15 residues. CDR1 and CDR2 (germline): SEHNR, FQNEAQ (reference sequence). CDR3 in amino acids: CASSQTGGTSETQYF.

The CDR3: CASRPFMAGGLNTEAFF. The genes are TRBV5-1 and TRBJ1-1; TCRdb returns TRBD1, unconfirmable since there is no DNA. There are 17 residues in the CDR3. Germline assignment: CDR1 SGHRS and CDR2 YFSETQ.